The 3 T cell receptor beta chains reported below all come from one sample, sequenced in a study of blood T cell repertoires in COVID-19. Generated by immunoSEQ multiplex PCR, the TCRdb table keeps only in-frame clones and is missing some. The repertoire holds about 440,000 clones, with roughly nine tenths as singletons. The material sequenced was PBMCs or T cells enriched from blood (not recorded which). The receptors come from a woman under 30 with acute COVID-19.

This sequence joins TRBV5-6 and TRBJ1-1; tentatively, D is TRBD1 (6 bases). The V end lost 5 bases, the J end lost 2 bases, and 19 bases lay between the germline ends. Per germline, CDR1 SGHDT and CDR2 YYEEEE. The CDR3 runs to 16 residues. CDR3 protein: CASRHGTGRRNTEAFF. CDR3 in DNA: TGTGCCAGCAGGCACGGTACAGGGAGAAGAAACACTGAAGCTTTCTTT.

This clone has just one count. The rearrangement joins TRBV7-2 to TRBJ2-5; TRBD2 aligns across 7 bases. The CDR3 sequence is 16 residues long. Germline V lookup: CDR1 SGHTA, CDR2 FQGNSA. The V gene end was trimmed by 1 base and the J gene end by 5 bases; junction bases not matched to a gene: 10. The CDR3 loop is CASSLGWRERRETQYF. CDR3 bases: TGTGCCAGCAGCTTAGGGTGGCGGGAGAGGCGGGAGACCCAGTACTTC. Supplemented by reference TRBV7-2 and TRBJ2-5, the full variable domain reads GAGVSQSPSNKVTEKGKDVELRCDPISGHTALYWYRQSLGQGLEFLIYFQGNSAPDKSGLPSDRFSAERTGGSVSTLTIQRTQQEDSAVYLCASSLGWRERRETQYFGPGTRLLVL.

The J gene is TRBJ1-2, the V gene TRBV7-6; D possibly corresponds to TRBD1 (5 bases). V gave up 2 bases and J gave up 6 bases, with 22 bases separating them. CDR3 length equals 17 residues. The germline V gene has CDR1 SGHVS and CDR2 FNYEAQ. The CDR3 spells CASSLLSTAPTTDGYTF. In DNA form, the CDR3 reads TGTGCCAGCAGCTTATTGTCGACAGCCCCTACGACGGATGGCTACACCTTC. The variable domain in full, completed from reference TRBV7-6 and TRBJ1-2, reads GAGVSQSPRYKVTKRGQDVALRCDPISGHVSLYWYRQALGQGPEFLTYFNYEAQQDKSGLPNDRFSAERPEGSISTLTIQRTEQRDSAMYRCASSLLSTAPTTDGYTFGSGTRLTVV.